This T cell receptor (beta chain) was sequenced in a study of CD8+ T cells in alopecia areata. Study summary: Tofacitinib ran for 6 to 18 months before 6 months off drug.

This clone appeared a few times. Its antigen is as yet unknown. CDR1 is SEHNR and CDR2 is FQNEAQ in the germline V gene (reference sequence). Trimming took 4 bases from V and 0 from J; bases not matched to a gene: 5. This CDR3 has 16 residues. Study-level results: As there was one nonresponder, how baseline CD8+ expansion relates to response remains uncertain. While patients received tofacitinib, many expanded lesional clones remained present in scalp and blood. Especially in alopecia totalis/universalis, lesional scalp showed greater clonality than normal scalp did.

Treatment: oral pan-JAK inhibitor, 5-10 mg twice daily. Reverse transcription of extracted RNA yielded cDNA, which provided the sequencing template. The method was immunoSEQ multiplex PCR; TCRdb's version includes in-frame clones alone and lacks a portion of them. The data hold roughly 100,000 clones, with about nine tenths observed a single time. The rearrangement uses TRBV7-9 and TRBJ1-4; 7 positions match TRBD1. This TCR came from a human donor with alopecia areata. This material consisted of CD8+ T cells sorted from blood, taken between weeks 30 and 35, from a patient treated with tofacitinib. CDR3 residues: CASSSNRGTTNEKLFF. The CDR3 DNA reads TGTGCCAGCAGCTCAAACAGGGGTACAACTAATGAAAAACTGTTTTTT.